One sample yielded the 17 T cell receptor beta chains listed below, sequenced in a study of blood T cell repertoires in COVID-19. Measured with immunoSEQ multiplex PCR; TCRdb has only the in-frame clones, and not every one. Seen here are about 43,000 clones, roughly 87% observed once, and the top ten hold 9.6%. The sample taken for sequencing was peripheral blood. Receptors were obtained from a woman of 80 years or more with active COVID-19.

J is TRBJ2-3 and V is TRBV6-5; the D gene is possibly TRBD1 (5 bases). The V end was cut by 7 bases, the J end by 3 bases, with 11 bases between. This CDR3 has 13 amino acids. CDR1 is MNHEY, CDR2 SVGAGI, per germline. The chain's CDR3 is CASTKPGTDTQYF. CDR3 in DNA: TGTGCCAGCACCAAACCAGGGACAGATACGCAGTATTTT.

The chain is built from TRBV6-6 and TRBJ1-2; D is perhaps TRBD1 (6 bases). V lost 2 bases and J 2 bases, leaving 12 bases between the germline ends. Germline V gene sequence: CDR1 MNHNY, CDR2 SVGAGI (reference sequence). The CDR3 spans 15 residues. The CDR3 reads CASSYRGRVNYGYTF. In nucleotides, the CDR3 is TGTGCCAGCAGTTACAGGGGGAGAGTAAACTATGGCTACACCTTC.

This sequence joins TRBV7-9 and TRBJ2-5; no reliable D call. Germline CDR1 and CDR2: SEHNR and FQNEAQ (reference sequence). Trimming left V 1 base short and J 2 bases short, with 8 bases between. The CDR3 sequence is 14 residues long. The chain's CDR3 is CASSLVAAQETQYF. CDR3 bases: TGTGCCAGCAGCTTAGTCGCAGCGCAAGAGACCCAGTACTTC.

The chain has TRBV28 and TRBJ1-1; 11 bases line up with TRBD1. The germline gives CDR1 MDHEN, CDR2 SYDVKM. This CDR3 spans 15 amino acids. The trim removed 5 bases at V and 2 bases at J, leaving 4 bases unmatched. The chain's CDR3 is CASSPRTGGNTEAFF. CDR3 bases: TGTGCCAGCAGTCCACGGACAGGGGGCAACACTGAAGCTTTCTTT.

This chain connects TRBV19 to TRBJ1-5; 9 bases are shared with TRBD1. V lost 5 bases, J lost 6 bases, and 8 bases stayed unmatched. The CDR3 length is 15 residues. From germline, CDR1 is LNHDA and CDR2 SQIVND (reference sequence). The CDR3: CASSPGGTGRQPQHF. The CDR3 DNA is TGTGCCAGTAGTCCAGGGGGGACAGGGCGTCAGCCCCAGCATTTT.

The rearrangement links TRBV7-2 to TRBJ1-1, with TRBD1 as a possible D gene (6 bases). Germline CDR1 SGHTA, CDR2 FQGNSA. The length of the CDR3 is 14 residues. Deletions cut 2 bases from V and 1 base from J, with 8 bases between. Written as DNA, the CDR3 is TGTGCCAGCAGCTTACTGGGACAGAACACTGAAGCTTTCTTT. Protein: CASSLLGQNTEAFF.

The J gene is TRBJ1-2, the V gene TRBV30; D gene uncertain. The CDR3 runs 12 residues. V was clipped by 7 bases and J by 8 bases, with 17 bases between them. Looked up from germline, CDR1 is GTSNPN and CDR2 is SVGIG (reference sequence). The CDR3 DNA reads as TGTGCCTCACCCCGTAGTGCATCGGGCTACACCTTC. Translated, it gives CASPRSASGYTF.

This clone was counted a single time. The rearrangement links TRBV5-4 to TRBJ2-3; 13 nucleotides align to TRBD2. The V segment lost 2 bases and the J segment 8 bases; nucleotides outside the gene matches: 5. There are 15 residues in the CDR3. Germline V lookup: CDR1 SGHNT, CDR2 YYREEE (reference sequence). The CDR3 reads CASSFTSGGAGTQYF. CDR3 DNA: TGTGCCAGCAGCTTCACTAGCGGGGGGGCCGGTACGCAGTATTTT.

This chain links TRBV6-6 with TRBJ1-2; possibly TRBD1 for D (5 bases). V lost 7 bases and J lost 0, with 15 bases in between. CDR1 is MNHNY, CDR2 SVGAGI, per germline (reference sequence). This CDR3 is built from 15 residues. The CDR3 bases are TGTGCCAGCACCTCCTGGGGGGGTACTAACTATGGCTACACCTTC. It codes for CASTSWGGTNYGYTF.

As DNA, the CDR3 is TGTGCCAGCAGCGTAGATGGGACAGGGGATGCACCCCTCCACTTT. Protein sequence: CASSVDGTGDAPLHF. This sequence joins TRBV9 and TRBJ1-6, with 10 bases that match TRBD1. V dropped 0 bases and J dropped 11; count of bases not matched to a gene: 5. From germline, CDR1 is SGDLS and CDR2 YYNGEE. The CDR3 has 15 residues.

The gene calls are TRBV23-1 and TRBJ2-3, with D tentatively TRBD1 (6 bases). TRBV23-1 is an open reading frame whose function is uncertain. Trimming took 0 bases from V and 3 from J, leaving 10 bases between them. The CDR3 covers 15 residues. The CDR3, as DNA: TGCGCCAGCAGTCAATCCCTCACAGGGACAGATACGCAGTATTTT. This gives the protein CASSQSLTGTDTQYF.

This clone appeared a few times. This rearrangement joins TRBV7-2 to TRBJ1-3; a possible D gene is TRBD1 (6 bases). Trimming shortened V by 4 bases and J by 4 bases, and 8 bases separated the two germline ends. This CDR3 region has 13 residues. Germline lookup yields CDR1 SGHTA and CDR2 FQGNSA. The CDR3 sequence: CASSYDRGNTIYF. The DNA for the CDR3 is TGTGCCAGCAGCTACGACAGGGGAAACACCATATATTTT.

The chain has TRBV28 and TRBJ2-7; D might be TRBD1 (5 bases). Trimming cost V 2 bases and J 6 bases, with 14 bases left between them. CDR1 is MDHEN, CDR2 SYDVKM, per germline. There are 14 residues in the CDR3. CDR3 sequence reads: CASSLHTGWREQYF. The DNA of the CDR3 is TGTGCCAGCAGTTTACATACAGGATGGCGCGAGCAGTACTTC.

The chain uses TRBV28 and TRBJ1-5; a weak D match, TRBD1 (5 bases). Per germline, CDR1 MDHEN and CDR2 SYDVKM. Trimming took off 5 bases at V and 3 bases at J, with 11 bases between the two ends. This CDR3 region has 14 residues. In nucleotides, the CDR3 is TGTGCCAGCAGTCTCGACAGAGTCAATCAGCCCCAGCATTTT. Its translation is CASSLDRVNQPQHF.

The CDR3 spells CAWSVEAGRNYGYTF. The CDR3 DNA sequence: TGTGCCTGGAGTGTAGAAGCGGGGCGAAACTATGGCTACACCTTC. The rearrangement links TRBV30 to TRBJ1-2; D perhaps matches TRBD1 (5 bases). Germline V gene sequence: CDR1 GTSNPN, CDR2 SVGIG (reference sequence). The CDR3 loop spans 15 amino acids. V shed 0 bases and J shed 2 bases, with 13 bases lying between them.

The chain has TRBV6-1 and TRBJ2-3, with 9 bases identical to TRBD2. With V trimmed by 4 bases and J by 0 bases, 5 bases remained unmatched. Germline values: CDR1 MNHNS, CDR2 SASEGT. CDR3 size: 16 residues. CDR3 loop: CASSVTSGFSTDTQYF. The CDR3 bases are TGTGCCAGCAGTGTAACTAGCGGGTTTAGCACAGATACGCAGTATTTT.

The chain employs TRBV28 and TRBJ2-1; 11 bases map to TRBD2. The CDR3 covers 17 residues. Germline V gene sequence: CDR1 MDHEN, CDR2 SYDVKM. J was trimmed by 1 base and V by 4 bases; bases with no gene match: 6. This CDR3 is CASSSIRLAGSYNEQFF. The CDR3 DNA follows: TGTGCCAGCAGTTCCATAAGACTAGCGGGGTCCTACAATGAGCAGTTCTTC. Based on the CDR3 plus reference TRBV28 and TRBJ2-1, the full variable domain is DVKVTQSSRYLVKRTGEKVFLECVQDMDHENMFWYRQDPGLGLRLIYFSYDVKMKEKGDIPEGYSVSREKKERFSLILESASTNQTSMYLCASSSIRLAGSYNEQFFGPGTRLTVL.